These 2 T cell receptor beta chains were sequenced from one sample in a study of blood T cell repertoires in COVID-19. Repertoires were generated with immunoSEQ multiplex PCR, while TCRdb's copy carries only in-frame clones and drops some. Of about 220,000 clones listed, approximately 83% are singletons. The sample was PBMCs or T cells enriched from blood (not recorded which). The source of these receptors is a woman in her fifties or sixties who had recovered from COVID-19.

V gene TRBV3-1 (or the pseudogene TRBV3-2) combines with J gene TRBJ1-2, with no clear D. The ends were cut back, 1 base at V and 0 bases at J, with 12 bases in the middle. The CDR3 is made up of 16 amino acids. Germline CDR1 reads LGHDT; CDR2 reads YNNKEL (reference sequence). The CDR3 DNA sequence: TGTGCCAGCAGCCAAGTGATATCCCCAGCTAACTATGGCTACACCTTC. Translated: CASSQVISPANYGYTF.

This sequence joins TRBV18 and TRBJ2-5; 7 positions agree with TRBD2. Germline trimming cut 0 bases from V and 4 bases from J; bases unmatched to any gene: 2. The CDR3 has 14 residues. From germline, CDR1 is KGHSH and CDR2 LQKENI. CDR3 region: CASSPPGRAETQYF. The DNA of the CDR3 is TGTGCCAGCTCACCACCAGGGAGGGCAGAGACCCAGTACTTC.